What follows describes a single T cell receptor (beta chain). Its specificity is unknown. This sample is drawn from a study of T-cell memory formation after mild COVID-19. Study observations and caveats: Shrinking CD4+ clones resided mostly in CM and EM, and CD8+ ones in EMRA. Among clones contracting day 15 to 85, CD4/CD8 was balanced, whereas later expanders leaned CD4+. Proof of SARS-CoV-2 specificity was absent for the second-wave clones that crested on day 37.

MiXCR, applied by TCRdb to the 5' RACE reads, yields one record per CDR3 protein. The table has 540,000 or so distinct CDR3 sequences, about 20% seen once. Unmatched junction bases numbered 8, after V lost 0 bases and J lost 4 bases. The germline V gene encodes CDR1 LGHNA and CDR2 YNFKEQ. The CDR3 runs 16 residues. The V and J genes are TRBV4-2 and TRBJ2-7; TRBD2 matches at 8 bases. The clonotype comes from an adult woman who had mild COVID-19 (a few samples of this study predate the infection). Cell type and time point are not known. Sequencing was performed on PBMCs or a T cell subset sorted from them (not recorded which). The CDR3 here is CASSQDHREGRYEQYF. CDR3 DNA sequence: TGTGCCAGCAGCCAAGATCATCGGGAGGGCCGGTACGAGCAGTACTTC.